This T cell receptor (beta chain) emerged from a study of control samples from healthy donors and cancer patients. TCRdb keeps only in-frame clones here, not all; method: immunoSEQ multiplex PCR. The sample lists under 100,000 clones, about 88% occurring once. The V gene end was trimmed by 3 bases and the J gene end by 6 bases; junction bases not matched to a gene: 2. CDR3 size: 13 residues. CDR1 is SGHNT and CDR2 is YYREEE in the germline V gene (reference sequence). This sequence was found in a woman in her seventies in good health. The rearrangement uses TRBV5-4 and TRBJ2-2; 7 bases match TRBD1. Sequencing was performed on blood. The CDR3 spells CASSYQGAGELFF. CDR3 DNA: TGTGCCAGCAGCTATCAGGGGGCCGGGGAGCTGTTTTTT.